This entry lists 9 T cell receptor beta chains sequenced from one sample in a study of a mutant IDH1 vaccine in newly diagnosed glioma. Produced via immunoSEQ multiplex PCR; TCRdb's table is partial and in-frame only. The sample comprises 110,000 or so clones, roughly 90% of which are singletons, and more than 0.55% rests with the top ten. Sample time point: week 11, during vaccination. The vaccine gave 300 ug of a 20-mer mutant IDH1 peptide subcutaneously per dose. No antigen has been identified for these receptors. Specimen: PBMCs, collected from a glioma patient whose treatment included an IDH1 peptide vaccine. The source is a woman aged 50 to 65 with glioma.

J is TRBJ2-2 and V is TRBV10-3; D is possibly TRBD1 (5 bases). V was shortened by 2 bases and J by 9 bases, with 13 bases between the two germline ends. CDR1 is ENHRY, CDR2 SYGVKD, per germline. This CDR3 region has 14 residues. The CDR3 spells CAISEPTENRELFF. The CDR3 DNA is TGTGCCATCAGTGAGCCGACAGAGAACCGGGAGCTGTTTTTT.

This sequence joins TRBV5-5 and TRBJ1-2, with D tentatively TRBD1 (5 bases). The germline V and J ends were trimmed by 0 bases and 6 bases, with 12 bases remaining between them. Per germline, CDR1 SGHKS and CDR2 YYEKEE (reference sequence). This CDR3 has 14 residues. The CDR3 is CASSLAIGANGYTF. CDR3 nucleotides: TGTGCCAGCAGCTTGGCCATAGGGGCGAATGGCTACACCTTC.

V usage is TRBV6-5 and J usage is TRBJ2-5, with D unresolved. The V end was cut by 0 bases, the J end by 3 bases, with 8 bases between. The CDR3 runs 14 residues. The V gene's germline CDR1 is MNHEY and CDR2 SVGAGI. The CDR3 loop is CASSYSLRKETQYF. The CDR3, as DNA: TGTGCCAGCAGTTACTCGCTCAGAAAAGAGACCCAGTACTTC.

V usage is TRBV5-4 and J usage is TRBJ2-3; TRBD2 matches 9 bases. Germline CDR1 is SGHNT and CDR2 is YYREEE (reference sequence). With V trimmed by 4 bases and J by 4 bases, 7 bases remained unmatched. This CDR3 is 15 amino acids long. CDR3 residues: CASSTTSGSADTQYF. CDR3 sequence (DNA): TGTGCCAGCAGCACAACTAGCGGGTCTGCAGATACGCAGTATTTT. The variable domain in full, completed from reference TRBV5-4 and TRBJ2-3, reads ETGVTQSPTHLIKTRGQQVTLRCSSQSGHNTVSWYQQALGQGPQFIFQYYREEENGRGNFPPRFSGLQFPNYSSELNVNALELDDSALYLCASSTTSGSADTQYFGPGTRLTVL.

J is TRBJ1-1 and V is TRBV19; D is uncertain. Germline-derived CDR1 and CDR2 are LNHDA and SQIVND (reference sequence). Trimming shortened V by 7 bases and J by 0 bases, and 12 bases separated the two germline ends. This CDR3 comprises 14 residues. CDR3 region: CASTFLGVNTEAFF. CDR3 coding DNA: TGTGCCAGTACTTTTTTGGGAGTGAACACTGAAGCTTTCTTT.

The chain uses TRBV9 and TRBJ2-1, with D perhaps given as TRBD1 or TRBD2 (5 bases each). V shed 4 bases and J shed 5 bases, with 13 bases lying between them. This CDR3 has 14 residues. Germline V gives CDR1 SGDLS, CDR2 YYNGEE. The CDR3 DNA reads as TGTGCCAGCAGCCCAGCGGCAGGGCACAATGAGCAGTTCTTC. This translates into CASSPAAGHNEQFF.

CDR3 region: CASSHPGSRAEREGYGYTF. CDR3 nucleotides: TGTGCCAGCAGCCACCCCGGTAGCAGGGCCGAACGAGAGGGCTATGGCTACACCTTC. This chain links TRBV28 with TRBJ1-2; TRBD1 is a possible D gene (5 bases). V dropped 6 bases and J dropped 4 bases, with 30 bases sitting between them. The CDR3 runs to 19 residues. Germline CDR1 and CDR2: MDHEN and SYDVKM.

V and J are TRBV28 and TRBJ1-2; possibly TRBD1 for D (5 bases). V was clipped by 4 bases and J by 2 bases, with 14 bases between them. CDR3 length: 15 amino acids. Germline V lookup: CDR1 MDHEN, CDR2 SYDVKM. The CDR3 DNA reads TGTGCCAGCAGTTCACCCGGGACGGCAAACTATGGCTACACCTTC. This codes for CASSSPGTANYGYTF.

The rearrangement uses TRBV6-1 and TRBJ1-5; maybe TRBD1 (5 bases). The V end was cut by 5 bases, the J end by 1 base, with 9 bases between. Germline CDR1 is MNHNS and CDR2 is SASEGT. The CDR3 runs 14 residues. The CDR3, as DNA: TGTGCCAGCAGTCCCCGGGACAGCAATCAGCCCCAGCATTTT. Its protein is CASSPRDSNQPQHF.